This record covers a single TCR beta chain. This record comes from a study of blood T cell repertoires in COVID-19. The CDR3 length is 13 residues. Germline lookup yields CDR1 GTSNPN and CDR2 SVGIG (reference sequence). V dropped 3 bases and J dropped 4 bases, with 12 bases sitting between them. TCRdb's copy holds only in-frame clones and misses some; the assay was immunoSEQ multiplex PCR. The table lists 350,000 to 450,000 clones, about 87% of them singletons. The clonotype originates from a man aged 40-55 years in a cohort exposed to, infected with or recovered from COVID-19 (not recorded which). This chain connects TRBV30 to TRBJ2-5; unclear D gene. Source material: PBMCs or T cells enriched from blood (not recorded which). The CDR3, as DNA: TGTGCCTGGAGCTCCACCTCGGGAGAGACCCAGTACTTC. Amino acid sequence: CAWSSTSGETQYF. The variable domain in full, with the rest retrieved from reference TRBV30 and TRBJ2-5, is SQTIHQWPATLVQPVGSPLSLECTVEGTSNPNLYWYRQAAGRGLQLLFYSVGIGQISSEVPQNLSASRPQDRQFILSSKKLLLSDSGFYLCAWSSTSGETQYFGPGTRLLVL.